This TCR beta chain derives from a study of blood T cell repertoires in COVID-19. Study-level background: Specimens from acute and convalescent COVID-19 originated in the United States, Italy and Spain. Sources were T cells, B-cell-depleted T cells, or PBMCs; the material itself was cDNA or gDNA.

This clone showed up just a few times. V was cut by 0 bases and J by 4 bases, with 10 bases left in between. Per germline, CDR1 GTSNPN and CDR2 SVGIG (reference sequence). The CDR3 runs to 14 residues. Authors' data handling: Scientists estimated how many nucleated cells there were by amplifying reference gene primers. Sequenced by immunoSEQ multiplex PCR; TCRdb stores in-frame clones only, minus some. V and J calls and clone size are those listed in that table; D and trimming were worked out from the DNA. The table shows about 160,000 clones, with approximately 87% occurring only once. This sequence joins TRBV30 and TRBJ1-3, with D possibly TRBD1 on 6 matching bases. Source material: peripheral blood. This TCR derives from a woman between 70 and 85 years old with acute or convalescent COVID-19. DNA of the CDR3: TGTGCCTGGAGTGTTGGACAGTCCGGAAACACCATATATTTT. Protein sequence: CAWSVGQSGNTIYF.